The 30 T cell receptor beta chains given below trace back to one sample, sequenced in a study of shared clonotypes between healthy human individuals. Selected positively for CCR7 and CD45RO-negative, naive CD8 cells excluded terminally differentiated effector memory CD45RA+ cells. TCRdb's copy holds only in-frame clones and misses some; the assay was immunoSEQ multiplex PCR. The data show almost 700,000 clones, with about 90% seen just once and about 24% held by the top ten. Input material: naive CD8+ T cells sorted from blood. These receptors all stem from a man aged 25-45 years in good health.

The CDR3 sequence is CAIRKAGGPGYEQYF. The CDR3 DNA reads as TGTGCCATCAGGAAAGCGGGAGGGCCAGGTTACGAGCAGTACTTC. The chain carries TRBV10-3 and TRBJ2-7; 10 bases agree with TRBD2. CDR3 size: 15 residues. With 6 bases clipped from V and 4 bases from J, the junction kept 9 bases outside the gene matches. Germline values: CDR1 ENHRY, CDR2 SYGVKD.

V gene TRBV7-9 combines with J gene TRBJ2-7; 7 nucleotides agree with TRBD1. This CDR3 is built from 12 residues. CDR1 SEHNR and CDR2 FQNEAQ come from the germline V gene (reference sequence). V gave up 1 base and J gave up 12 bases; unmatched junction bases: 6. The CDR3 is CASSLENRDRYF. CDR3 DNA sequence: TGTGCCAGCAGCTTAGAGAACCGGGACAGGTACTTC.

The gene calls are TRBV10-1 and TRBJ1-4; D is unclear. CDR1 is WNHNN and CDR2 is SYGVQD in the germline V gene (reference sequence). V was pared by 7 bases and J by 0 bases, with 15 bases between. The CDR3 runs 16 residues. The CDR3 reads CASTPGMGATNEKLFF. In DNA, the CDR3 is TGCGCCAGCACCCCCGGGATGGGCGCAACTAATGAAAAACTGTTTTTT.

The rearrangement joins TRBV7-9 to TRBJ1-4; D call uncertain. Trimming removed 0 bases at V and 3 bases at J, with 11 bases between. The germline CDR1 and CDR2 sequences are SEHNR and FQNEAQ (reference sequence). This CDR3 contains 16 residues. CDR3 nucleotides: TGTGCCAGCAGCTTAGCCGGAGGGCAGCCTAATGAAAAACTGTTTTTT. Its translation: CASSLAGGQPNEKLFF.

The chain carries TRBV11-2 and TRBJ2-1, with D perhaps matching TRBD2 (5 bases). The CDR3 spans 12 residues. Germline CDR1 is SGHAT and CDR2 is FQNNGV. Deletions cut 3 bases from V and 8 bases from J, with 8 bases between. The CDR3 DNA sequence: TGTGCCAGCAGCTTGGAGGCGGATGAGCAGTTCTTC. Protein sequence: CASSLEADEQFF.

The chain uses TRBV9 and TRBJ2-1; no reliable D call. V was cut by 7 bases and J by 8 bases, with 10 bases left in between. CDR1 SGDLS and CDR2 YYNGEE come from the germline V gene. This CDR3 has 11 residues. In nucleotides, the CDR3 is TGTGCCAGCGGGTACATGGATGAGCAGTTCTTC. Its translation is CASGYMDEQFF.

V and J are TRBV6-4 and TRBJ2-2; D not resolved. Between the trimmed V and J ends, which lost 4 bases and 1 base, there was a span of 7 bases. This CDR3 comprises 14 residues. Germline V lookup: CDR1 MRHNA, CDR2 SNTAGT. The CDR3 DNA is TGTGCCAGCAGTGTCTGGGAGAACACCGGGGAGCTGTTTTTT. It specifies CASSVWENTGELFF.

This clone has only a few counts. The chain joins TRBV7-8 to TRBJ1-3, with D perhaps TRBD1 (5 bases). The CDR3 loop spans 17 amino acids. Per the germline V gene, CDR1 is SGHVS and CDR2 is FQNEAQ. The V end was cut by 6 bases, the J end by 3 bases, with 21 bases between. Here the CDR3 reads CASSPGGVALFGNTIYF. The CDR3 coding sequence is TGTGCCAGCAGTCCCGGGGGGGTTGCCCTCTTTGGAAACACCATATATTTT.

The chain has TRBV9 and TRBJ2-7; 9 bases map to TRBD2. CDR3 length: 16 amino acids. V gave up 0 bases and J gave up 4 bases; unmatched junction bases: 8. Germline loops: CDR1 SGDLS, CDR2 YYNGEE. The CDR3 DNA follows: TGTGCCAGCAGCGTAGATATTAGCGGGAGTAGGTACGAGCAGTACTTC. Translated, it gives CASSVDISGSRYEQYF.

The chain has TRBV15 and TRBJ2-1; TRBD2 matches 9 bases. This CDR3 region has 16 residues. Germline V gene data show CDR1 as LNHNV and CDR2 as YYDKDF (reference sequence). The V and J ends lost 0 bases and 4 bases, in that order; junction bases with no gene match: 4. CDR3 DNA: TGTGCCACCAGCAGAGATGGGGCGGGAGGGTACAATGAGCAGTTCTTC. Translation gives CATSRDGAGGYNEQFF.

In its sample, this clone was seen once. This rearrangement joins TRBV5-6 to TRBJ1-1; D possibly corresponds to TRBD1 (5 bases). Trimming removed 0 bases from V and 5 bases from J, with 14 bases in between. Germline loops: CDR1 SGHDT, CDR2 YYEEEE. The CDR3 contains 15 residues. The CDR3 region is CASSLVGGSKTEAFF. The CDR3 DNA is TGTGCCAGCAGCTTGGTGGGGGGTTCGAAAACTGAAGCTTTCTTT.

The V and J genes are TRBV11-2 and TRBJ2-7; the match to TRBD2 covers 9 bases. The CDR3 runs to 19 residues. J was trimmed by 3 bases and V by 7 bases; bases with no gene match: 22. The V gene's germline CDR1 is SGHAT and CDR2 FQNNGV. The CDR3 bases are TGTGCCAGCACCAGGGTAGCGGGAGCGTCCCGAGAGGGATACTACGAGCAGTACTTC. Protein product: CASTRVAGASREGYYEQYF.

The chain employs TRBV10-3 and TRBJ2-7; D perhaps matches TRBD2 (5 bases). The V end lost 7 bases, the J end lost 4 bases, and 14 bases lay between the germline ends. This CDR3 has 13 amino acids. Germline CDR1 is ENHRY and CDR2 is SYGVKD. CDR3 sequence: CAIMAGELYEQYF. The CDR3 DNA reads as TGTGCCATCATGGCCGGGGAATTATACGAGCAGTACTTC.

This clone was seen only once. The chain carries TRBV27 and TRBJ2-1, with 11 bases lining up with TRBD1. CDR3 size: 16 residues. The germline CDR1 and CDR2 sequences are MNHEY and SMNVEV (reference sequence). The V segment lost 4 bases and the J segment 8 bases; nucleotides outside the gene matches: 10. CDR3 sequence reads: CASSSRTGGLLYEQFF. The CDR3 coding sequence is TGTGCCAGCAGTTCGCGGACAGGGGGCTTGTTGTATGAGCAGTTCTTC.

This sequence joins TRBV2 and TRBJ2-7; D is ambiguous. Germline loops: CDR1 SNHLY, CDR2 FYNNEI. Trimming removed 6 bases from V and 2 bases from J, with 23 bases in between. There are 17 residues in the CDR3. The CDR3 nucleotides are TGTGCCAGCAGCTTAAAAGGGATGGCCCCGACAACCTACGAGCAGTACTTC. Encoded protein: CASSLKGMAPTTYEQYF.

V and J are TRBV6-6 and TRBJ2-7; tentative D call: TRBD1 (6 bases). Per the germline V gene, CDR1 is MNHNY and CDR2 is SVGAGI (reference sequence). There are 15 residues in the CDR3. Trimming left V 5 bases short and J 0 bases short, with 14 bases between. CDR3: CASSGEQGISYEQYF. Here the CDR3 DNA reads TGTGCCAGCAGTGGAGAACAGGGAATCTCCTACGAGCAGTACTTC.

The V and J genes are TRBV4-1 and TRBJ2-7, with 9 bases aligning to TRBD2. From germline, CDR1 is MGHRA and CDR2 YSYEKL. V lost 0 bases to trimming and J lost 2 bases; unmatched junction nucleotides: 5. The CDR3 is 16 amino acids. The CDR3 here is CASSQEGGRAPYEQYF. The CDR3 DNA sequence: TGCGCCAGCAGCCAAGAAGGCGGGAGGGCCCCCTACGAGCAGTACTTC.

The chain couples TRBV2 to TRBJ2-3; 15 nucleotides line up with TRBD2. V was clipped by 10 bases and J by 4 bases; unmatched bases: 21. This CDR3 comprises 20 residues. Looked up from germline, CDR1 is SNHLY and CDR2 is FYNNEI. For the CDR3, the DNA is TGTGCCACCACTGCCCCTGGGACTAGCGGGAGGACCACCTTTTCAGATACGCAGTATTTT. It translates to CATTAPGTSGRTTFSDTQYF.

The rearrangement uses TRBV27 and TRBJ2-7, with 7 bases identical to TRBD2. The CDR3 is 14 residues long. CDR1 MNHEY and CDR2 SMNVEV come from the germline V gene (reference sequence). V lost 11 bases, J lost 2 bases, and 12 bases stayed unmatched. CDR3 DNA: TGTGCCGCGTCGTCCTATCGGGAGGCCTACGAGCAGTACTTC. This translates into CAASSYREAYEQYF.

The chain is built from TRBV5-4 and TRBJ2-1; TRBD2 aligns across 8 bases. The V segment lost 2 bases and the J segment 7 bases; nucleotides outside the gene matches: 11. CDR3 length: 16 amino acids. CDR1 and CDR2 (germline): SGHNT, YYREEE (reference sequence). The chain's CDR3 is CASSFEGGREVNEQFF. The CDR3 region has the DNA TGTGCCAGCAGCTTCGAAGGGGGGCGGGAGGTAAATGAGCAGTTCTTC.

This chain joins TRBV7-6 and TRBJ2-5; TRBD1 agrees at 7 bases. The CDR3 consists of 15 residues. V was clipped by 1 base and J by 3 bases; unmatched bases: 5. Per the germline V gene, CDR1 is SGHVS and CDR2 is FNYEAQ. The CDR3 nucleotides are TGTGCCAGCAGCTTAGGACAGGGAGTCGAAGAGACCCAGTACTTC. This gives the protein CASSLGQGVEETQYF.

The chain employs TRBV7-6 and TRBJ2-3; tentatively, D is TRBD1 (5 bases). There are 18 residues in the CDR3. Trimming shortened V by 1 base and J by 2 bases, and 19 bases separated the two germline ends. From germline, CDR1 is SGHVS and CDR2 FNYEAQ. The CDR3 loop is CASSLGWADMSNTDTQYF. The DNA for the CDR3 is TGTGCCAGCAGCTTAGGCTGGGCGGACATGTCCAACACAGATACGCAGTATTTT.

In DNA form, the CDR3 reads TGTGCCAGCAGTTACGTCTCTTCCCCCACCGGGGAGCTGTTTTTT. Translated: CASSYVSSPTGELFF. The chain employs TRBV6-5 and TRBJ2-2; no clear D gene. The CDR3 is made up of 15 amino acids. V was cut by 2 bases and J by 4 bases, with 11 bases left in between. Per the germline V gene, CDR1 is MNHEY and CDR2 is SVGAGI.

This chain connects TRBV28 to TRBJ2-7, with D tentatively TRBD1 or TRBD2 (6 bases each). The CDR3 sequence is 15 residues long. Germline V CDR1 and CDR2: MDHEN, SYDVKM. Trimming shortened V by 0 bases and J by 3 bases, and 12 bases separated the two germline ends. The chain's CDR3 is CASSLWGGQHYEQYF. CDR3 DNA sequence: TGTGCCAGCAGTTTATGGGGGGGACAACACTACGAGCAGTACTTC.

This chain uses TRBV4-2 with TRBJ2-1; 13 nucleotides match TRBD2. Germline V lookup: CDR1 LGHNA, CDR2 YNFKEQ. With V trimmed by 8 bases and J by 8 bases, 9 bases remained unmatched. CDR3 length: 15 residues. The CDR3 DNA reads TGTGCCAGCGCGCACGGGACTAGCGGGATTGATGAGCAGTTCTTC. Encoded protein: CASAHGTSGIDEQFF.

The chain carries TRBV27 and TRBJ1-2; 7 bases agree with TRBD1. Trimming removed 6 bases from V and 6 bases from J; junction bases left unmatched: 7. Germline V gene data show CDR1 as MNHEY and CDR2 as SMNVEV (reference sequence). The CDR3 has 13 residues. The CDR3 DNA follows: TGTGCCAGCAGCGACAGGGCAATTGATGGCTACACCTTC. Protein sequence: CASSDRAIDGYTF.

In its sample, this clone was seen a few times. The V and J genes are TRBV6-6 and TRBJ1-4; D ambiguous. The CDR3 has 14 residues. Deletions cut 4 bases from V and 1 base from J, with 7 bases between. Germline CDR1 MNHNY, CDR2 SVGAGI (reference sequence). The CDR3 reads CASSSPLTNEKLFF. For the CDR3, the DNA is TGTGCCAGCAGTTCGCCTCTAACTAATGAAAAACTGTTTTTT.

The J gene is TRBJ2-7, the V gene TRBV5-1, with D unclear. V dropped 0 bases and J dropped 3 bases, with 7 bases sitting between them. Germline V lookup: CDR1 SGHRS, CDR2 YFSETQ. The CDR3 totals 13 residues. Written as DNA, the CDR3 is TGCGCCAGCAGCTTGGGCACACACTACGAGCAGTACTTC. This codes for CASSLGTHYEQYF. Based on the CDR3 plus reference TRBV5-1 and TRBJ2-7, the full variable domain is KAGVTQTPRYLIKTRGQQVTLSCSPISGHRSVSWYQQTPGQGLQFLFEYFSETQRNKGNFPGRFSGRQFSNSRSEMNVSTLELGDSALYLCASSLGTHYEQYFGPGTRLTVT.

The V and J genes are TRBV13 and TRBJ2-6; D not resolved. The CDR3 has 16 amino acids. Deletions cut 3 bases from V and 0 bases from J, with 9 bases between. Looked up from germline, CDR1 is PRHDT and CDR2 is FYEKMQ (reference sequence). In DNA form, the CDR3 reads TGTGCCAGCAGCTTGATTGTGGGCTCTGGGGCCAACGTCCTGACTTTC. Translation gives CASSLIVGSGANVLTF.

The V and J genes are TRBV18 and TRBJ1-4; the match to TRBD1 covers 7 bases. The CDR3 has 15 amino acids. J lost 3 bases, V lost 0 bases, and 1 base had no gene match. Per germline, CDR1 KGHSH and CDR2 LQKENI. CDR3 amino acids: CASSPPQGANEKLFF. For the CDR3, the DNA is TGTGCCAGCTCACCACCTCAGGGGGCTAATGAAAAACTGTTTTTT.